These T cell receptor beta chains were read from a single sample in a study of CD4+ T cells in melanoma. Clones were sequenced by immunoSEQ multiplex PCR, and TCRdb holds only the in-frame ones, with some missing. The sample has over 45,000 clones, 55% to 75% seen once; the top ten hold roughly 4.5%. What was sequenced was tumor tissue. The receptors originated from a human donor with melanoma. Each CDR3 is given with its conserved first and last residue. The D gene is left open where the match is weak. The size of a clone is reported for some rows only, either as once, few or many, or as a class for expanded clones.

d_call j_call clone_size v_call cdr3_aa cdr3_nt
TRBD1 TRBJ2-7 NA TRBV11-2 CASSRYRGSYEQYF TGTGCCAGCAGCCGATACAGGGGTTCCTACGAGCAGTACTTC
NA TRBJ1-5 medium-sized TRBV27 CASSLTRDTTPQHF TGTGCCAGCAGTTTGACCCGGGACACGACCCCCCAGCATTTT
NA TRBJ1-2 NA TRBV6-1 CASFLGDGYTF TGTGCCAGCTTCCTGGGGGATGGCTACACCTTC
NA TRBJ1-5 NA TRBV4-1 CASSPVSGNSNQPQHF TGCGCCAGCAGCCCCGTTTCAGGGAATAGCAATCAGCCCCAGCATTTT
TRBD1 TRBJ1-4 NA TRBV5-6 CASRDRLRGEKLFF TGTGCCAGCAGGGACAGGCTTCGGGGTGAAAAACTGTTTTTT
NA TRBJ2-3 NA TRBV9 CASSGGNDFGDPRDTQYF TGTGCCAGCAGCGGGGGGAATGATTTCGGGGACCCACGGGATACGCAGTATTTT
TRBD1 TRBJ2-1 NA TRBV15 CATSVRQGVNEQFF TGTGCCACCAGCGTACGACAGGGGGTCAATGAGCAGTTCTTC
NA TRBJ1-4 many TRBV7-6 CASSFGGAIEKLFF TGTGCCAGCAGCTTCGGGGGCGCCATCGAAAAACTGTTTTTT
NA TRBJ2-2 NA TRBV2 CASGIYYTGELFF TGTGCCAGCGGGATCTACTACACCGGGGAGCTGTTTTTT
NA TRBJ2-3 NA TRBV5-1 CASSQEPRSTDTQYF TGCGCCAGCAGCCAGGAACCCCGGAGCACAGATACGCAGTATTTT
NA TRBJ1-2 NA TRBV4-3 CASSPQAGSYGYTF TGCGCCAGCAGCCCCCAAGCGGGTAGCTATGGCTACACCTTC
NA TRBJ2-1 NA TRBV5-1 CASSLAHLDNEQFF TGCGCCAGCAGCTTGGCCCACCTGGACAATGAGCAGTTCTTC
TRBD1 TRBJ2-5 NA TRBV10-1 CASSDKGTGDETQYF TGCGCCAGCAGTGATAAGGGGACAGGGGATGAGACCCAGTACTTC
TRBD1 TRBJ1-1 NA TRBV9 CASSPGGRMNTEAFF TGTGCCAGCAGCCCAGGGGGCCGGATGAACACTGAAGCTTTCTTT
TRBD1 TRBJ2-3 NA TRBV11-2 CASSLVTGDDTQYF TGTGCCAGCAGCTTAGTTACAGGGGACGATACGCAGTATTTT
NA TRBJ2-5 NA TRBV27 CASRDFETQYF TGTGCCAGCAGGGACTTTGAGACCCAGTACTTC
NA TRBJ2-5 NA TRBV6-1 CASSEQDGSQETQYF TGTGCCAGCAGTGAACAGGACGGGAGCCAAGAGACCCAGTACTTC
TRBD1 TRBJ2-7 many TRBV27 CASSLSRQGVSEQYF TGTGCCAGCAGTTTATCGAGACAGGGGGTTAGCGAGCAGTACTTC
NA TRBJ2-7 few TRBV4-2 CASSQDGKQYF TGTGCCAGCAGCCAAGACGGAAAGCAGTACTTC
TRBD2 TRBJ2-7 medium-sized TRBV29-1 CSAGRDYSYEQYF TGCAGCGCCGGACGGGACTACAGCTACGAGCAGTACTTC
NA TRBJ1-2 many TRBV7-6 CASSLQQSYGYTF TGTGCCAGCAGCTTGCAACAGTCCTATGGCTACACCTTC
NA TRBJ2-2 NA TRBV6-5 CASSELGGELFF TGTGCCAGCAGTGAGTTGGGCGGGGAGCTGTTTTTT
NA TRBJ1-1 NA TRBV11-2 CASTLFGEAFF TGTGCCAGCACCCTTTTTGGCGAAGCTTTCTTT
NA TRBJ2-2 NA TRBV28 CASSFRGWTGELFF TGTGCCAGCAGTTTTCGGGGGTGGACCGGGGAGCTGTTTTTT
NA TRBJ2-1 NA TRBV6-5 CASSYSIGTPDVEQFF TGTGCCAGCAGTTACTCGATAGGGACCCCAGACGTAGAGCAGTTCTTC
NA TRBJ1-1 NA TRBV7-3 CASSLAQTEAFF TGTGCCAGCAGCTTAGCGCAGACAGAAGCTTTCTTT
NA TRBJ1-1 NA TRBV7-6 CASSFGDETGAAFF TGTGCCAGCAGCTTCGGGGACGAAACCGGCGCAGCTTTCTTT
TRBD1 TRBJ1-2 once TRBV7-9 CASSFEQGTNYGYTF TGTGCCAGCAGCTTCGAACAGGGGACGAACTATGGCTACACCTTC
TRBD2 TRBJ2-3 NA TRBV5-4 CASSSRLAVSTDTQYF TGTGCCAGCAGCTCCCGACTAGCGGTTAGCACAGATACGCAGTATTTT
NA TRBJ1-6 NA TRBV7-9 CASSLTGNYYNSPLHF TGTGCCAGCAGCTTGACAGGCAATTACTATAATTCACCCCTCCACTTT
NA TRBJ2-3 NA TRBV14 CASSQLAIGTDTQYF TGTGCCAGCAGCCAACTCGCCATCGGCACAGATACGCAGTATTTT
NA TRBJ2-6 NA TRBV5-1 CASSLGQVLSGANVLTF TGCGCCAGCAGCTTGGGACAGGTCCTCTCTGGGGCCAACGTCCTGACTTTC
TRBD1 TRBJ1-3 NA TRBV28 CASRQGAGNTIYF TGTGCCAGCAGACAGGGGGCTGGAAACACCATATATTTT
TRBD1 TRBJ1-5 NA TRBV9 CASSAGGRSNQPQHF TGTGCCAGCAGCGCAGGGGGCCGGAGCAATCAGCCCCAGCATTTT
NA TRBJ2-3 NA TRBV7-7 CASSSRGDRDTQYF TGTGCTAGCAGCTCGAGGGGGGATAGAGATACGCAGTATTTT
NA TRBJ2-5 NA TRBV7-9 CASSLFFTDEETQYF TGTGCCAGCAGCTTATTTTTCACGGACGAAGAGACCCAGTACTTC
TRBD1 TRBJ1-2 once TRBV7-2 CASSSGQGEPYGYTF TGTGCCAGCAGCTCAGGACAGGGGGAGCCCTATGGCTACACCTTC
NA TRBJ1-4 NA TRBV7-6 CASSLLGGTNEKLFF TGTGCCAGCAGCTTGTTAGGGGGAACTAATGAAAAACTGTTTTTT
TRBD2 TRBJ2-2 few TRBV15 CATSDLPGGNTGELFF TGTGCCACCAGCGACCTCCCGGGGGGAAACACCGGGGAGCTGTTTTTT
TRBD1 TRBJ2-3 NA TRBV30 CAWMLRQGRPSTDTQYF TGTGCCTGGATGCTAAGACAGGGACGCCCCTCCACAGATACGCAGTATTTT
TRBD1 TRBJ1-6 NA TRBV5-8 CASSLDREGPDSPLHF TGTGCCAGCAGCCTTGACAGGGAGGGACCCGATTCACCCCTCCACTTT
TRBD1 TRBJ2-2 few TRBV19 CASRGQGHTGELFF TGTGCCAGTAGGGGACAGGGGCACACCGGGGAGCTGTTTTTT
NA TRBJ1-1 NA TRBV9 CASSVVWGDGEAFF TGTGCCAGCAGCGTAGTTTGGGGGGACGGTGAAGCTTTCTTT
NA TRBJ2-5 once TRBV2 CASSDPAEGGETQYF TGTGCCAGCAGTGACCCGGCGGAGGGGGGGGAGACCCAGTACTTC
TRBD2 TRBJ2-7 NA TRBV28 CASSLFPSGGTYEQYF TGTGCCAGCAGTTTATTTCCTAGCGGGGGGACCTACGAGCAGTACTTC
NA TRBJ2-3 NA TRBV5-1 CASSLGTYRDTQYF TGCGCCAGCAGCTTGGGCACTTACCGCGATACGCAGTATTTT
NA TRBJ1-1 NA TRBV10-3 CAISSWGNTEAFF TGTGCCATCAGTTCTTGGGGGAACACTGAAGCTTTCTTT
NA TRBJ1-2 many TRBV5-5 CASSWQGWDGYTF TGCGCCAGCAGCTGGCAGGGATGGGATGGCTACACCTTC